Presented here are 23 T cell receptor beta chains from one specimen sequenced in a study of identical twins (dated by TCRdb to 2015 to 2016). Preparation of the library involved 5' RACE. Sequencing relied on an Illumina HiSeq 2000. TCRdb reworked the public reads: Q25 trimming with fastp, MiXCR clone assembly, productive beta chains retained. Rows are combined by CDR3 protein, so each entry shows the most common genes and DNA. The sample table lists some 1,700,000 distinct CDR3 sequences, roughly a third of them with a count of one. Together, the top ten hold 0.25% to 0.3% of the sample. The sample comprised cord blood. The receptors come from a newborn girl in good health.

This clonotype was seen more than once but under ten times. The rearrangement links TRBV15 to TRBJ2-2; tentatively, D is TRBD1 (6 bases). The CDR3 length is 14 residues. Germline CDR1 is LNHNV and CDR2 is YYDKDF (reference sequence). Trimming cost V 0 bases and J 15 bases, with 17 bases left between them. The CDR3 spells CATSRDAFRSGVFF. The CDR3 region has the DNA TGTGCCACCAGCAGAGACGCGTTTAGGTCAGGGGTGTTTTTT.

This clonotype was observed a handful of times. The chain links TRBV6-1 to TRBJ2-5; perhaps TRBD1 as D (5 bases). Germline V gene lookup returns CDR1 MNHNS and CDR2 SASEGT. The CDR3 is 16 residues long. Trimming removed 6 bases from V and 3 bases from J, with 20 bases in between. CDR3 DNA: TGTGCCAGCAGACCCCGAATCCCAACGACAGAAGAGACCCAGTACTTC. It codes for CASRPRIPTTEETQYF.

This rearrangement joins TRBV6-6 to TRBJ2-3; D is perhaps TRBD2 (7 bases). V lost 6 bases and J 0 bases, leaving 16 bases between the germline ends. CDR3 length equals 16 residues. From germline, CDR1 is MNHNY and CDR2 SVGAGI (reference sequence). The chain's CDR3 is CASRPSGGASTDTQYF. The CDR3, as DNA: TGTGCCAGCAGACCCTCGGGGGGCGCTAGCACAGATACGCAGTATTTT.

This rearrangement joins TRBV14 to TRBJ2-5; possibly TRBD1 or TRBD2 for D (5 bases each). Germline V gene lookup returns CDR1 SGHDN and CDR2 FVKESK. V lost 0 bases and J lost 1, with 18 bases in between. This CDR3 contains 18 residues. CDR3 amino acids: CASSQDRRGIRGQETQYF. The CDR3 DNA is TGTGCCAGCAGCCAAGATAGAAGAGGGATAAGGGGCCAAGAGACCCAGTACTTC.

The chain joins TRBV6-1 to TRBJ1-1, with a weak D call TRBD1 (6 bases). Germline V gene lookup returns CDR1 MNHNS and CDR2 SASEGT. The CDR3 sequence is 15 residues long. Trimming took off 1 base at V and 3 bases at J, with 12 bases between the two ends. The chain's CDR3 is CASSEGRGRDTEAFF. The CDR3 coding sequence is TGTGCCAGCAGTGAAGGACGGGGGCGCGACACTGAAGCTTTCTTT.

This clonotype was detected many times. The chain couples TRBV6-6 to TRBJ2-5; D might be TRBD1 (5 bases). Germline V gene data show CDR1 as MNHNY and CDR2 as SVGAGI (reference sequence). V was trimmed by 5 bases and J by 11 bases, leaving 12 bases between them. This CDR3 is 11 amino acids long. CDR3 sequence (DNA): TGTGCCAGCAGTCCCAGGGTAGAGCAGTACTTC. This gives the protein CASSPRVEQYF.

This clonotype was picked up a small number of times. The DNA of the CDR3 is TGTGCCAGCACTCCCGGGGTTAACGAGCAGTACTTC. Translating gives CASTPGVNEQYF. This rearrangement joins TRBV12-3 or TRBV12-4 to TRBJ2-7; D is possibly TRBD2 (5 bases). The CDR3 extends over 12 amino acids. Trimming stripped 7 bases from V and 5 bases from J, with 12 bases between.

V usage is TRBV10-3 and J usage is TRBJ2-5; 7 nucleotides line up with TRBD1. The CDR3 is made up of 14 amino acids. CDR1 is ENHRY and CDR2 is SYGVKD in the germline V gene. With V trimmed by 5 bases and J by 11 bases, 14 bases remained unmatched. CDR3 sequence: CAISLGQGVNEQYF. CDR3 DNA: TGTGCCATCAGTCTCGGCCAGGGGGTGAATGAGCAGTACTTC.

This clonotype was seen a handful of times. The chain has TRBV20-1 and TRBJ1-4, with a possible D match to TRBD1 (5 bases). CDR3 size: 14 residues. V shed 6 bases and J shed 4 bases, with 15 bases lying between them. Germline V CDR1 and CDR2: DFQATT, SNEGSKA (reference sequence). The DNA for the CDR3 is TGCAGTGCGCAAGACAGCTTTCATAATGAAAAACTGTTTTTT. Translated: CSAQDSFHNEKLFF.

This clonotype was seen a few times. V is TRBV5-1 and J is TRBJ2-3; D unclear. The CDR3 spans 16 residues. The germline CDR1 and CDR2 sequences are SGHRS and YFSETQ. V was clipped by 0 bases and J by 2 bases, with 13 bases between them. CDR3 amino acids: CASSLVARPLTDTQYF. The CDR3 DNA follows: TGCGCCAGCAGCTTGGTTGCCAGGCCGCTCACAGATACGCAGTATTTT. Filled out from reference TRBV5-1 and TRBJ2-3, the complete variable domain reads KAGVTQTPRYLIKTRGQQVTLSCSPISGHRSVSWYQQTPGQGLQFLFEYFSETQRNKGNFPGRFSGRQFSNSRSEMNVSTLELGDSALYLCASSLVARPLTDTQYFGPGTRLTVL.

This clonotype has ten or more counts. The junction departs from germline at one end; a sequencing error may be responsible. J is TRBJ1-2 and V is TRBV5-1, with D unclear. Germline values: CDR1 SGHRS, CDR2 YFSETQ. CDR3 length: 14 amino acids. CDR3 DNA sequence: TGTGCCAGCAGTCCATCAGGCACAAACTATGGCTACACCTTC. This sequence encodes CASSPSGTNYGYTF.

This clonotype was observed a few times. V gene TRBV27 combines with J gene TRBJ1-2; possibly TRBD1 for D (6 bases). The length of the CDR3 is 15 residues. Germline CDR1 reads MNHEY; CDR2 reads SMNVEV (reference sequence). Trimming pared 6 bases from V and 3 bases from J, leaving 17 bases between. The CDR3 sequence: CASRPGSGHYYGYTF. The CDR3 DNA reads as TGTGCCAGCAGGCCCGGTTCGGGACACTACTATGGCTACACCTTC.

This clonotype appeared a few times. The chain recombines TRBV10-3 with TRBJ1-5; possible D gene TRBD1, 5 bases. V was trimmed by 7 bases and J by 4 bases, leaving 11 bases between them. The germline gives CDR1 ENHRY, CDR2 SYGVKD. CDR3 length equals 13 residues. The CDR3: CAITGTQNQPQHF. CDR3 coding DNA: TGTGCCATCACCGGGACCCAAAATCAGCCCCAGCATTTT.

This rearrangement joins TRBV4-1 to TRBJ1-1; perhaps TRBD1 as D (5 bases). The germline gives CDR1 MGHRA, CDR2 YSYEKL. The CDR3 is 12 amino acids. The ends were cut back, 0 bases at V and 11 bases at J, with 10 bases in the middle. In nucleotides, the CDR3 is TGCGCCAGCAGCCAAGATAGGGGATCGGCTTTCTTT. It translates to CASSQDRGSAFF.

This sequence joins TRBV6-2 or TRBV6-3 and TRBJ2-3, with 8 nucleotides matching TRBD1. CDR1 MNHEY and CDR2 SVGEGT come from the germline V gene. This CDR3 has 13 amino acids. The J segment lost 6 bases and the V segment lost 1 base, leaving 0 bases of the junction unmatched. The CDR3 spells CASSYWDRDTQYF. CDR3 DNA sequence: TGTGCCAGCAGTTACTGGGACAGGGATACGCAGTATTTT.

The CDR3 region has the DNA TGTGCCACCAGTGATTTAGGGCCCGGCAGGGATACGCAGTATTTT. Protein: CATSDLGPGRDTQYF. This chain links TRBV24-1 with TRBJ2-3, with D unclear. Trimming took 1 base from V and 6 from J, leaving 13 bases between them. CDR1 and CDR2 from the germline V gene are KGHDR and SFDVKD. The CDR3 covers 15 residues.

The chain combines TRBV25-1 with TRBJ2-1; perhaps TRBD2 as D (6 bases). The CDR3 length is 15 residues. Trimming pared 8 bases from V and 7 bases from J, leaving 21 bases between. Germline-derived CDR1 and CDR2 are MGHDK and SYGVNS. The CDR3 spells CASLPGGVRFNEQFF. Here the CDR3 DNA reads TGTGCCAGCTTGCCGGGCGGGGTCCGTTTTAATGAGCAGTTCTTC.

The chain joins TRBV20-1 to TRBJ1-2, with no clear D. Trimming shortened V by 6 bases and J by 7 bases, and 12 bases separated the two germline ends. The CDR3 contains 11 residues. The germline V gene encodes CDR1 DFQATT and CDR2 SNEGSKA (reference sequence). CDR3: CSARSGGGYTF. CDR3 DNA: TGCAGTGCCCGCTCAGGTGGTGGCTACACCTTC.

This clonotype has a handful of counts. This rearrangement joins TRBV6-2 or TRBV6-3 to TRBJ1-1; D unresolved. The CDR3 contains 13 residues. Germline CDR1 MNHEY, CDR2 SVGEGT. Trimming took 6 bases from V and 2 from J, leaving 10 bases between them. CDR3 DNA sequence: TGTGCCAGCAGCAATGGGGTAAACACTGAAGCTTTCTTT. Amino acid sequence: CASSNGVNTEAFF.

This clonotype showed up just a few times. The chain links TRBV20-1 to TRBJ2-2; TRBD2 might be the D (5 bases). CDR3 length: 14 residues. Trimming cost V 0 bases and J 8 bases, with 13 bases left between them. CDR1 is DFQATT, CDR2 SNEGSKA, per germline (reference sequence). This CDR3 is CSARDGPSRGELFF. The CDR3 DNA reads TGCAGTGCTAGAGATGGCCCTAGCCGAGGGGAGCTGTTTTTT.

In DNA form, the CDR3 reads TGCAGTGCTAGACTGACAGGGGGCAATGAGCAGTACTTC. This sequence encodes CSARLTGGNEQYF. This sequence joins TRBV20-1 and TRBJ2-7; TRBD1 agrees at 10 bases. The CDR3 has 13 amino acids. After removal of 2 bases from V and 7 bases from J, the junction contained 5 bases not matched to a gene. The germline CDR1 and CDR2 sequences are DFQATT and SNEGSKA (reference sequence).

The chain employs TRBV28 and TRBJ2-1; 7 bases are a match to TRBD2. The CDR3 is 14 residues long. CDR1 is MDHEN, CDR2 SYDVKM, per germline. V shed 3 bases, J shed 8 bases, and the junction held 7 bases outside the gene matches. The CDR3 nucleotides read TGTGCCAGCAGTTTGCCGGGACTATCCCATGAGCAGTTCTTC. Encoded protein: CASSLPGLSHEQFF.

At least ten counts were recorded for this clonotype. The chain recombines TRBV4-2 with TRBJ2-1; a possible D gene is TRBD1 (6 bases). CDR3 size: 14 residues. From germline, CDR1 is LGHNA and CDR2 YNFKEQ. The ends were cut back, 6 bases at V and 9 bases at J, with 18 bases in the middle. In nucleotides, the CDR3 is TGTGCCAGCAGTCCACCTTCAGGGGTAGGTGAGCAGTTCTTC. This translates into CASSPPSGVGEQFF.